Listed below are T cell receptor beta chains from one sample, sequenced in a study of blood T cell repertoires in COVID-19. Method: immunoSEQ multiplex PCR; TCRdb's copy keeps in-frame clones and lacks some. The data hold 300,000 to 400,000 clones, with approximately 88% observed a single time. The source material was peripheral blood. Every receptor here comes from a man aged 25-40 years with COVID-19, enrolled during active disease. Each CDR3 is given with its conserved first and last residue. D genes are given only for firm matches. A clone size is listed for some rows: how often the clone was seen (once, few, many), or a class if it is expanded.

V gene	D gene	J gene	clone size	CDR3 protein	CDR3 DNA
TRBV30	TRBD1	TRBJ2-7	.	CASQDRAEQYF	TGTGCCTCCCAGGACAGGGCCGAGCAGTACTTC
TRBV7-2	.	TRBJ2-1	.	CASSPPGGGNEQFF	TGTGCCAGCAGTCCTCCGGGGGGCGGTAATGAGCAGTTCTTC
TRBV7-9	.	TRBJ1-5	.	CASSILDQPQHF	TGTGCCAGCAGCATCCTAGATCAGCCCCAGCATTTT
TRBV28	.	TRBJ1-4	.	CASSSGTLEKLFF	TGTGCCAGCAGTAGTGGGACTCTGGAAAAACTGTTTTTT
TRBV9	TRBD1	TRBJ1-6	.	CASRQEGQGYSPLHF	TGTGCCAGCAGGCAGGAGGGACAGGGGTATTCACCCCTCCACTTT
TRBV9	TRBD1	TRBJ1-2	.	CASSSTVQGAGGYTF	TGTGCCAGCAGCTCTACAGTACAGGGGGCTGGGGGCTACACCTTC
TRBV6-6	.	TRBJ2-7	.	CASSYSGVGEQYF	TGTGCCAGCAGTTATTCGGGAGTTGGAGAGCAGTACTTC
TRBV28	.	TRBJ2-2	.	CASSPRAGELFF	TGTGCCAGCAGTCCGAGGGCCGGGGAGCTGTTTTTT
TRBV5-1	.	TRBJ2-2	.	CASSFRGGTNTGELFF	TGCGCCAGCAGCTTCCGCGGCGGCACGAACACCGGGGAGCTGTTTTTT
TRBV2	.	TRBJ1-1	.	CATGGAFF	TGTGCCACCGGAGGAGCTTTCTTT
TRBV18	TRBD2	TRBJ2-7	once	CASSIGLAGEQYF	TGTGCCAGCTCGATCGGACTAGCAGGGGAGCAGTACTTC
TRBV2	.	TRBJ2-5	.	CASKGDIVQETQYF	TGTGCCAGCAAGGGGGACATTGTCCAAGAGACCCAGTACTTC
TRBV9	TRBD2	TRBJ2-1	.	CASSVEGSGSSYNEQFF	TGTGCCAGCAGCGTAGAGGGTAGCGGGAGCTCCTACAATGAGCAGTTCTTC
TRBV29-1	.	TRBJ2-7	.	CSVEVSGVRQYF	TGCAGCGTTGAAGTCTCGGGGGTACGGCAGTACTTC
TRBV6-1	TRBD2	TRBJ2-3	.	CASSEGLAGSTDTQYF	TGTGCCAGCAGTGAAGGGCTAGCGGGCTCCACAGATACGCAGTATTTT
TRBV27	TRBD1	TRBJ1-5	.	CASSRGQGTQPQHF	TGTGCCAGCAGCCGGGGACAGGGAACTCAGCCCCAGCATTTT
TRBV10-3	.	TRBJ1-2	.	CAISVSSNYGYTF	TGTGCCATCAGTGTATCGAGTAACTATGGCTACACCTTC
TRBV24-1	TRBD1	TRBJ2-1	.	CATSERDRGRDEQFF	TGTGCCACCAGTGAAAGGGACAGGGGCCGGGATGAGCAGTTCTTC
TRBV4-2	TRBD1	TRBJ2-1	.	CASSQLQGANNEQFF	TGTGCCAGCAGCCAACTGCAGGGGGCTAACAATGAGCAGTTCTTC
TRBV7-3	TRBD2	TRBJ2-3	.	CASSLSGGAPDTQYF	TGTGCCAGCAGTCTCAGCGGGGGGGCACCAGATACGCAGTATTTT
TRBV28	TRBD1	TRBJ2-1	.	CASSDTGGTYNEQFF	TGTGCCAGCAGTGATACAGGGGGTACCTACAATGAGCAGTTCTTC
TRBV28	.	TRBJ2-7	.	CASSFAGNEQYF	TGTGCCAGCAGTTTTGCAGGCAACGAGCAGTACTTC
TRBV9	TRBD1	TRBJ2-2	.	CATGGQGATGELFF	TGTGCCACAGGGGGACAGGGGGCCACCGGGGAGCTGTTTTTT
TRBV18	.	TRBJ1-5	few	CASSPLTPARDQPQHF	TGTGCCAGCTCACCTTTAACACCAGCCCGGGATCAGCCCCAGCATTTT
TRBV5-5	TRBD1	TRBJ1-2	.	CASSVTTGGVLGYTF	TGTGCCAGCAGCGTTACCACAGGGGGCGTTCTTGGCTACACCTTC
TRBV27	TRBD1	TRBJ1-6	.	CASTEQGRLYNSPLHF	TGTGCCAGCACCGAACAGGGGCGCCTTTATAATTCACCCCTCCACTTT
TRBV13	.	TRBJ2-7	.	CASSFDREDEQYF	TGTGCCAGCAGCTTCGACAGGGAGGACGAGCAGTACTTC
TRBV14	TRBD2	TRBJ2-1	.	CASSRTSGGVYNEQFF	TGTGCCAGCAGCAGGACTAGCGGGGGTGTCTACAATGAGCAGTTCTTC
TRBV12-3/TRBV12-4	.	TRBJ1-1	few	CASSLLRNTEAFF	TGTGCCAGCAGTTTGTTGAGGAACACTGAAGCTTTCTTT
TRBV27	TRBD1	TRBJ1-6	.	CASSSGQGTPLHF	TGTGCCAGCAGTTCTGGACAGGGCACACCCCTCCACTTT
TRBV4-1	.	TRBJ2-7	.	CASSQAHGLYYEQYF	TGCGCCAGCAGCCAAGCCCATGGACTTTACTACGAGCAGTACTTC
TRBV4-1	.	TRBJ1-3	.	CASSPGGYGNTIYF	TGCGCCAGCTCTCCGGGGGGATATGGAAACACCATATATTTT
TRBV5-1	TRBD1	TRBJ1-1	.	CASSFSGTGGRDTEAFF	TGCGCCAGCAGCTTCTCCGGGACAGGGGGCAGGGATACTGAAGCTTTCTTT
TRBV3-1/TRBV3-2	.	TRBJ1-1	.	CASSYSGGATEAFF	TGTGCCAGCAGCTATTCTGGAGGTGCCACTGAAGCTTTCTTT
TRBV14	TRBD1	TRBJ1-2	few	CASSQGRGFYGYTF	TGTGCCAGCAGCCAGGGCAGGGGGTTCTATGGCTACACCTTC
TRBV2	TRBD1	TRBJ2-7	.	CASSEAWTGVTYEQYF	TGTGCCAGCAGTGAAGCGTGGACAGGGGTCACCTACGAGCAGTACTTC
TRBV27	.	TRBJ1-3	.	CASSQAFASGNTIYF	TGTGCCAGCAGTCAGGCGTTTGCCTCTGGAAACACCATATATTTT
TRBV9	TRBD1	TRBJ2-7	.	CASSVGQGTYEQYF	TGTGCCAGCAGCGTAGGACAGGGTACCTACGAGCAGTACTTC
TRBV18	TRBD2	TRBJ2-1	.	CASSPGLASYNEQFF	TGTGCCAGCTCACCGGGACTAGCGTCATACAATGAGCAGTTCTTC
TRBV5-5	.	TRBJ2-7	.	CASSPYVSYEQYF	TGTGCCAGCAGCCCCTACGTCTCCTACGAGCAGTACTTC
TRBV2	.	TRBJ1-4	.	CASSGQTGEKLFF	TGTGCCAGCAGTGGACAGACCGGCGAAAAACTGTTTTTT
TRBV7-9	.	TRBJ1-1	.	CASSSRTRGEAFF	TGTGCCAGCAGCTCTAGGACAAGGGGTGAAGCTTTCTTT
TRBV28	TRBD1	TRBJ1-5	.	CASRQGLANQPQHF	TGTGCCAGCAGACAGGGGCTGGCGAATCAGCCCCAGCATTTT
TRBV2	TRBD1	TRBJ1-4	.	CASTGTGFEKLFF	TGTGCCAGCACCGGGACAGGGTTTGAAAAACTGTTTTTT
TRBV11-2	.	TRBJ1-5	.	CASSYTGSNQPQHF	TGTGCCAGCAGCTACACAGGGAGCAATCAGCCCCAGCATTTT
TRBV7-2	TRBD1	TRBJ2-7	few	CASSSGTGGYGQYF	TGTGCCAGCAGTTCCGGGACAGGGGGCTACGGGCAGTACTTC
TRBV24-1	.	TRBJ2-5	.	CATSGRTAVETQYF	TGTGCCACCAGTGGACGAACTGCGGTCGAGACCCAGTACTTC
TRBV5-5	.	TRBJ1-2	.	CASLPAALSNYGYTF	TGTGCCAGTCTCCCGGCGGCTCTTAGCAACTATGGCTACACCTTC
TRBV2	TRBD2	TRBJ2-7	.	CASSDEASGSLVQYF	TGTGCCAGCAGTGACGAGGCTAGCGGGAGTTTAGTGCAGTACTTC
TRBV6-5	.	TRBJ1-2	.	CASRVPGRGAHGYTF	TGTGCCAGCAGGGTCCCGGGTCGGGGGGCGCATGGCTACACCTTC
TRBV7-6	.	TRBJ1-3	.	CASSLQERQGNTIYF	TGTGCCAGCAGCTTACAGGAACGACAAGGAAACACCATATATTTT
TRBV7-8	TRBD1	TRBJ2-2	.	CASSEPGQANTGELFF	TGTGCCAGCAGCGAACCGGGACAGGCGAACACCGGGGAGCTGTTTTTT
TRBV12-3/TRBV12-4	TRBD1	TRBJ1-1	.	CASSRQGNTEAFF	TGTGCCAGCAGCCGACAGGGGAACACTGAAGCTTTCTTT
TRBV5-4	TRBD1	TRBJ2-4	.	CASSLAEDRGSQNIQYF	TGTGCCAGCAGCTTGGCCGAAGACAGGGGGTCCCAAAACATTCAGTACTTC
TRBV6-2/TRBV6-3	.	TRBJ1-5	.	CASSLQVNQPQHF	TGTGCCAGCAGCCTCCAGGTAAATCAGCCCCAGCATTTT